What follows are 26 T cell receptor beta chains derived from one specimen sequenced in a study of shared clonotypes between healthy human individuals. Profiling relied on immunoSEQ multiplex PCR, and the TCRdb table lists in-frame clones only, not all of them. The sample includes 600,000 to 750,000 clones, approximately 77% of them seen just once. The specimen was memory CD4+ T cells sorted from blood. The sample's subset: CD45RA-negative fraction. Receptors were obtained from a woman in her 30s in good health.

The chain recombines TRBV6-5 with TRBJ2-2; 8 bases are shared with TRBD1. V trimming: 2 bases; J trimming: 4 bases; junction bases outside the gene matches: 3. The germline V gene encodes CDR1 MNHEY and CDR2 SVGAGI. The CDR3 consists of 15 residues. CDR3 region: CASSYAGQGTGELFF. CDR3 sequence (DNA): TGTGCCAGCAGTTACGCCGGACAGGGCACCGGGGAGCTGTTTTTT.

The chain uses TRBV18 and TRBJ2-5; 12 nucleotides align to TRBD2. CDR3 length: 16 amino acids. Trimming took 4 bases from V and 0 from J; bases not matched to a gene: 3. The germline V gene encodes CDR1 KGHSH and CDR2 LQKENI. The CDR3, as DNA: TGTGCCAGCTCACAGGGGACTAGCGGGTACCAAGAGACCCAGTACTTC. Amino acids: CASSQGTSGYQETQYF.

This clone was counted a few times. The V gene is TRBV5-1, the J gene TRBJ1-1, with unresolved D. V lost 4 bases and J lost 4, with 17 bases in between. From germline, CDR1 is SGHRS and CDR2 YFSETQ. The CDR3 is 15 residues long. CDR3: CASSPRSPDPTEAFF. The CDR3, as DNA: TGCGCCAGCAGCCCAAGGAGCCCGGACCCCACTGAAGCTTTCTTT. The entire variable domain, with the rest obtained from reference TRBV5-1 and TRBJ1-1, is as follows: KAGVTQTPRYLIKTRGQQVTLSCSPISGHRSVSWYQQTPGQGLQFLFEYFSETQRNKGNFPGRFSGRQFSNSRSEMNVSTLELGDSALYLCASSPRSPDPTEAFFGQGTRLTVV.

This rearrangement joins TRBV7-9 to TRBJ2-5; D is ambiguous. This CDR3 contains 15 residues. CDR1 and CDR2 from the germline V gene are SEHNR and FQNEAQ (reference sequence). The V gene lost 1 base and the J gene lost 7 bases, with 16 bases spanning the gap. CDR3: CASSLEIAELGTQYF. Here the CDR3 DNA reads TGTGCCAGCAGCTTAGAGATCGCCGAGCTTGGGACCCAGTACTTC.

This clone was counted a few times. The chain couples TRBV7-3 to TRBJ2-7; D possibly corresponds to TRBD2 (6 bases). The CDR3 runs to 13 residues. V gave up 9 bases and J gave up 2 bases, with 14 bases separating them. Germline CDR1 reads SGHTA; CDR2 reads FQGTGA. CDR3 loop: CAREGLGAYEQYF. In nucleotides, the CDR3 is TGTGCCAGGGAGGGTCTAGGGGCCTACGAGCAGTACTTC.

The chain uses TRBV7-6 and TRBJ2-2, with 14 bases lining up with TRBD2. V trimming: 5 bases; J trimming: 7 bases; junction bases outside the gene matches: 3. The CDR3 is made up of 15 amino acids. CDR1 and CDR2 (germline): SGHVS, FNYEAQ. DNA of the CDR3: TGTGCCAGCAGCCCGGGGACTAGCGGGAGCGGGGAGCTGTTTTTT. It encodes CASSPGTSGSGELFF.

For the CDR3, the DNA is TGCGCCAGCATTGAACAGGGGGGAACACCCGGGGAGCTGTTTTTT. Translation gives CASIEQGGTPGELFF. This chain joins TRBV5-1 and TRBJ2-2, with TRBD1 identical over 8 bases. This CDR3 contains 15 residues. V shed 6 bases and J 6 bases; nucleotides not matched to a gene: 10. Germline V gives CDR1 SGHRS, CDR2 YFSETQ.

The gene calls are TRBV7-9 and TRBJ2-1; 7 nucleotides agree with TRBD2. Germline CDR1 reads SEHNR; CDR2 reads FQNEAQ (reference sequence). J was trimmed by 6 bases and V by 4 bases; bases with no gene match: 15. There are 17 residues in the CDR3. CDR3 DNA sequence: TGTGCCAGCAGCTCTCCCCTCTCGCGGGAGAAAGGCAATGAGCAGTTCTTC. Translation gives CASSSPLSREKGNEQFF.

This rearrangement joins TRBV19 to TRBJ2-7; D perhaps matches TRBD2 (6 bases). CDR3 length: 16 amino acids. The germline CDR1 and CDR2 sequences are LNHDA and SQIVND (reference sequence). V was trimmed by 3 bases and J by 0 bases, leaving 15 bases between them. CDR3 bases: TGTGCCAGTAGTATTCCTTCGGCCGGGAGCTCCTACGAGCAGTACTTC. Protein sequence: CASSIPSAGSSYEQYF.

The V and J genes are TRBV5-4 and TRBJ2-1; the D gene is possibly TRBD1 (5 bases). Trimming took off 0 bases at V and 1 base at J, with 11 bases between the two ends. Germline V lookup: CDR1 SGHNT, CDR2 YYREEE (reference sequence). The CDR3 extends over 16 amino acids. Here the CDR3 DNA reads TGTGCCAGCAGCTTGGCCCCTGGGGCATCCTACAATGAGCAGTTCTTC. Its protein product is CASSLAPGASYNEQFF.

The chain carries TRBV4-1 and TRBJ2-7; the D gene is possibly TRBD2 (5 bases). This CDR3 has 16 residues. The germline V gene encodes CDR1 MGHRA and CDR2 YSYEKL. The germline V and J ends were trimmed by 1 base and 7 bases, with 20 bases remaining between them. CDR3 sequence reads: CASSQGSARGRSEQYF. The CDR3 coding sequence is TGCGCCAGCAGCCAAGGCTCGGCCCGGGGTAGGTCAGAGCAGTACTTC.

The chain recombines TRBV14 with TRBJ2-1, with 7 positions matching TRBD2. The CDR3 runs to 19 residues. Germline V gene data show CDR1 as SGHDN and CDR2 as FVKESK. Germline trimming cut 2 bases from V and 0 bases from J; bases unmatched to any gene: 13. The CDR3 nucleotides read TGTGCCAGCAGCCAACTCGGGACTACCGTATTTAGCTCCTACAATGAGCAGTTCTTC. Protein: CASSQLGTTVFSSYNEQFF. The whole variable domain, filled in from reference TRBV14 and TRBJ2-1, reads EAGVTQFPSHSVIEKGQTVTLRCDPISGHDNLYWYRRVMGKEIKFLLHFVKESKQDESGMPNNRFLAERTGGTYSTLKVQPAELEDSGVYFCASSQLGTTVFSSYNEQFFGPGTRLTVL.

The V call is TRBV5-6, the J call TRBJ2-3; D ambiguous. CDR1 SGHDT and CDR2 YYEEEE come from the germline V gene. CDR3 length: 16 residues. With 3 bases removed from V and 4 bases from J, the gap between germline ends came to 18 bases. This CDR3 is CASSSQIRAGSDTQYF. In DNA form, the CDR3 reads TGTGCCAGCAGCTCCCAGATAAGGGCCGGGTCAGATACGCAGTATTTT.

The chain employs TRBV19 and TRBJ1-1, with D uncertain. The CDR3 extends over 15 amino acids. Germline values: CDR1 LNHDA, CDR2 SQIVND (reference sequence). V was shortened by 3 bases and J by 4 bases, with 15 bases between the two germline ends. DNA of the CDR3: TGTGCCAGTAGTATTGGGCGGCAATATGGCACTGAAGCTTTCTTT. It yields the protein CASSIGRQYGTEAFF.

This chain uses TRBV5-4 with TRBJ2-7, with D perhaps matching TRBD2 (5 bases). V was cut by 4 bases and J by 6 bases, with 14 bases left in between. The CDR3 contains 13 residues. Germline assignment: CDR1 SGHNT and CDR2 YYREEE (reference sequence). The CDR3 DNA is TGTGCCAGCAGCGTTGGGCCGAGGGCCGAGCAGTACTTC. Translating gives CASSVGPRAEQYF.

The V call is TRBV28, the J call TRBJ2-7; D is unclear. The V end lost 7 bases, the J end lost 2 bases, and 9 bases lay between the germline ends. The length of the CDR3 is 12 residues. Per germline, CDR1 MDHEN and CDR2 SYDVKM. The CDR3 region has the DNA TGTGCCAGCACCTCAGGTCCCTACGAGCAGTACTTC. It encodes CASTSGPYEQYF.

The sample holds many counts of this clone. This chain joins TRBV5-1 and TRBJ1-1; D possibly corresponds to TRBD1 (6 bases). Germline values: CDR1 SGHRS, CDR2 YFSETQ. This CDR3 has 15 residues. V was cut by 1 base and J by 1 base, with 11 bases left in between. The CDR3: CASSLNLQGNTEAFF. The CDR3 DNA is TGCGCCAGCAGCTTGAATTTACAGGGGAACACTGAAGCTTTCTTT.

The rearrangement links TRBV4-1 to TRBJ2-3, with 8 bases matching TRBD2. CDR3 length: 16 residues. Looked up from germline, CDR1 is MGHRA and CDR2 is YSYEKL. Trimming at V came to 1 base and at J to 5 bases, leaving 8 bases not matched to a gene. This chain's CDR3 is CASSQGRGAGGDTQYF. CDR3 DNA sequence: TGCGCCAGCAGCCAAGGTCGAGGGGCGGGAGGAGATACGCAGTATTTT.

In this sample, this clone turned up a few times. In DNA, the CDR3 is TGTGCCAGCAGTCTCGGGATTAACTACCAGCCCCAGCATTTT. Its translation: CASSLGINYQPQHF. The V call is TRBV28, the J call TRBJ1-5, with unresolved D. Between the trimmed V and J ends, which lost 5 bases and 7 bases, there was a span of 15 bases. The CDR3 spans 14 residues. Per the germline V gene, CDR1 is MDHEN and CDR2 is SYDVKM.

For this clone: This may arise from a read error, as a much more abundant clone is one base away. The CDR3 coding sequence is TGTGCCAGCAGCTTGGAAGATACGCAGTATTTT. Translation: CASSLEDTQYF. V gene TRBV13 combines with J gene TRBJ2-3, with D unclear. The V end was cut by 3 bases, the J end by 5 bases, with 3 bases between. Germline-derived CDR1 and CDR2 are PRHDT and FYEKMQ (reference sequence). This CDR3 comprises 11 residues.

This chain joins TRBV5-5 and TRBJ2-7; tentatively, D is TRBD1 or TRBD2 (5 bases each). The CDR3 sequence is 15 residues long. Germline CDR1 reads SGHKS; CDR2 reads YYEKEE (reference sequence). The V end lost 4 bases, the J end lost 5 bases, and 19 bases lay between the germline ends. The CDR3 sequence is CASSLAGTPWDEQYF. CDR3 coding DNA: TGTGCCAGCAGCCTTGCCGGGACCCCTTGGGACGAGCAGTACTTC.

The J gene is TRBJ2-1, the V gene TRBV27; 8 nucleotides line up with TRBD2. The V and J ends lost 4 bases and 8 bases, in that order; junction bases with no gene match: 10. This CDR3 spans 15 amino acids. From germline, CDR1 is MNHEY and CDR2 SMNVEV (reference sequence). The CDR3 sequence: CASSYPTSGRDEQFF. In DNA, the CDR3 is TGTGCCAGCAGTTACCCCACCAGCGGGAGAGATGAGCAGTTCTTC.

This clone was seen just once. The gene calls are TRBV5-8 and TRBJ1-6, with TRBD1 identical over 8 bases. After removal of 5 bases from V and 9 bases from J, the junction contained 7 bases not matched to a gene. The CDR3 runs to 14 residues. CDR1 and CDR2 (germline): SGHTS, YDEGEE. Here the CDR3 reads CASSFGQGASPLHF. The CDR3 DNA sequence: TGTGCCAGCAGTTTTGGACAGGGTGCTTCACCCCTCCACTTT.

A note on this clone: Other DNA sequences of this sample code for an identical CDR3. The chain couples TRBV5-1 to TRBJ2-1; D gene uncertain. V was cut by 0 bases and J by 6 bases, with 7 bases left in between. CDR3 length: 13 amino acids. CDR1 is SGHRS, CDR2 YFSETQ, per germline. The CDR3 region is CASSLVVGNEQFF. The CDR3 DNA sequence: TGCGCCAGCAGCTTGGTCGTGGGCAATGAGCAGTTCTTC.

The rearrangement uses TRBV6-5 and TRBJ2-7; no firm D call. Germline V lookup: CDR1 MNHEY, CDR2 SVGAGI. This CDR3 has 16 amino acids. V lost 4 bases to trimming and J lost 1 base, with 17 bases between them. The CDR3 DNA follows: TGTGCCAGCAGTTCGACGGCCCTGTCTGATTCCTACGAGCAGTACTTC. Its protein is CASSSTALSDSYEQYF.

To note about this clone: At one boundary the junction diverges from the germline segment, which might be a read error. The J gene is TRBJ2-7, the V gene TRBV23-1; 10 bases map to TRBD1. TRBV23-1 is flagged as an ORF with uncertain function. This CDR3 is 14 amino acids long. Here the CDR3 reads CASRRDRGSYEQYF. CDR3 bases: TGTGCCAGCAGGCGGGACAGGGGTTCCTACGAGCAGTACTTC.